The 26 T cell receptor beta chains given below trace back to one sample, sequenced in a study of cytomegalovirus exposure and HLA in healthy donors. The study ran its PCR with 60 Vbeta and 13 Jbeta primers. Profiled with immunoSEQ multiplex PCR; TCRdb holds only in-frame clones, not every one. The data contain 90,000 to 120,000 clones, roughly 88% of them singletons. The sample consisted of PBMCs. These receptors were taken from a young woman in good health and CMV-seronegative.

Here the CDR3 reads CASSLSTGAGANVLTF. The DNA of the CDR3 is TGTGCCAGCAGCTTATCGACAGGGGCTGGGGCCAACGTCCTGACTTTC. The chain combines TRBV7-3 with TRBJ2-6; 8 nucleotides align to TRBD1. CDR3 length: 16 amino acids. Germline CDR1 SGHTA, CDR2 FQGTGA. The V segment lost 2 bases and the J segment 2 bases; nucleotides outside the gene matches: 2.

The genes are TRBV10-3 and TRBJ2-7; TRBD1 agrees at 12 bases. Germline CDR1 is ENHRY and CDR2 is SYGVKD. The V and J ends lost 4 bases and 3 bases, in that order; junction bases with no gene match: 4. The CDR3 totals 15 residues. The CDR3 DNA sequence: TGTGCCATCAGTGGGGGGACAGGGGGCGGCTACGAGCAGTACTTC. Residues: CAISGGTGGGYEQYF.

This clone occurred once. This chain links TRBV6-6 with TRBJ1-1; a weak D match, TRBD1 (5 bases). Trimming cost V 5 bases and J 11 bases, with 12 bases left between them. CDR1 MNHNY and CDR2 SVGAGI come from the germline V gene (reference sequence). This CDR3 has 11 residues. The CDR3 is CASSGRVGAFF. The CDR3 region has the DNA TGTGCCAGCAGTGGCAGGGTGGGCGCTTTCTTT.

The rearrangement joins TRBV5-1 to TRBJ2-1, with a tentative D call TRBD2 (6 bases). V lost 3 bases to trimming and J lost 12 bases, with 22 bases between them. Germline V gives CDR1 SGHRS, CDR2 YFSETQ. This CDR3 contains 15 residues. CDR3 sequence (DNA): TGCGCCAGCAGCTCGACGGGGGTATCAGGATTAGGGCAGTTCTTC. It yields the protein CASSSTGVSGLGQFF.

The chain uses TRBV6-6 and TRBJ1-2; 7 nucleotides agree with TRBD1. The CDR3 loop spans 15 amino acids. Germline lookup yields CDR1 MNHNY and CDR2 SVGAGI (reference sequence). V lost 6 bases to trimming and J lost 4 bases; unmatched junction nucleotides: 11. The CDR3 loop is CASREGTARVYGYTF. The CDR3 bases are TGTGCCAGCAGGGAGGGGACAGCCAGGGTCTATGGCTACACCTTC.

The V gene is TRBV7-2, the J gene TRBJ2-5; 8 bases are a match to TRBD2. V lost 1 base to trimming and J lost 3 bases; unmatched junction nucleotides: 4. The CDR3 runs to 15 residues. The germline V gene encodes CDR1 SGHTA and CDR2 FQGNSA. CDR3 in amino acids: CASSLDSSGKETQYF. The CDR3 DNA is TGTGCCAGCAGCTTAGATAGTAGCGGGAAAGAGACCCAGTACTTC.

The rearrangement joins TRBV11-2 to TRBJ1-3; the match to TRBD1 covers 7 bases. Germline lookup yields CDR1 SGHAT and CDR2 FQNNGV. V lost 0 bases and J lost 2; bases outside the gene matches: 1. The CDR3 runs 15 residues. CDR3 nucleotide sequence: TGTGCCAGCAGCTTAGAGACAGGGCCTGGAAACACCATATATTTT. It encodes CASSLETGPGNTIYF.

V usage is TRBV7-2 and J usage is TRBJ2-2, with TRBD1 matching over 11 bases. With V trimmed by 5 bases and J by 6 bases, 2 bases remained unmatched. The CDR3 runs 14 residues. Germline assignment: CDR1 SGHTA and CDR2 FQGNSA. The CDR3 DNA follows: TGTGCCAGCAGCCCGGGACAGGGGGCCGGGGAGCTGTTTTTT. Amino acid sequence: CASSPGQGAGELFF.

CDR3 in amino acids: CASARLASKETQYF. The CDR3 bases are TGTGCCAGCGCTAGACTAGCGTCGAAAGAGACCCAGTACTTC. The chain combines TRBV6-1 with TRBJ2-5; 8 bases fit TRBD2. After removal of 8 bases from V and 3 bases from J, the junction contained 8 bases not matched to a gene. Germline V gene sequence: CDR1 MNHNS, CDR2 SASEGT. This CDR3 has 14 residues.

The chain joins TRBV7-2 to TRBJ1-1; 8 nucleotides agree with TRBD1. The J segment lost 1 base and the V segment lost 7 bases, leaving 11 bases of the junction unmatched. Germline V gene data show CDR1 as SGHTA and CDR2 as FQGNSA. There are 16 residues in the CDR3. CDR3 DNA sequence: TGTGCCAGCACAGCCCAGACAGGGGCTTGGAACACTGAAGCTTTCTTT. Encoded protein: CASTAQTGAWNTEAFF.

In DNA form, the CDR3 reads TGTGCCAGCAGTGACGGAATGGGCGAGTACAATGAGCAGTTCTTC. It yields the protein CASSDGMGEYNEQFF. This chain connects TRBV6-4 to TRBJ2-1; D is unresolved. The V and J ends lost 2 bases and 4 bases respectively, with 12 bases between them. Germline values: CDR1 MRHNA, CDR2 SNTAGT. This CDR3 comprises 15 residues.

CDR3 nucleotides: TGTGCCTGGAGTCCTCCGGGACAGGGAGAAGCTTTCTTT. It specifies CAWSPPGQGEAFF. V and J are TRBV30 and TRBJ1-1; 9 bases are a match to TRBD1. J gave up 8 bases and V 2 bases, and 6 bases lay outside the gene matches. The CDR3 has 13 residues. The germline V gene has CDR1 GTSNPN and CDR2 SVGIG (reference sequence).

The chain couples TRBV7-9 to TRBJ2-7; possibly TRBD1 for D (6 bases). This CDR3 contains 15 residues. Trimming took off 1 base at V and 3 bases at J, with 13 bases between the two ends. Germline CDR1 reads SEHNR; CDR2 reads FQNEAQ (reference sequence). The CDR3 nucleotides are TGTGCCAGCAGCTTAGTCCCGGGACACGGCTACGAGCAGTACTTC. This codes for CASSLVPGHGYEQYF.

The chain links TRBV19 to TRBJ1-1, with unresolved D. The V gene lost 4 bases and the J gene lost 3 bases, with 9 bases spanning the gap. Germline V CDR1 and CDR2: LNHDA, SQIVND (reference sequence). CDR3 length equals 13 residues. The chain's CDR3 is CASSNIPDTEAFF. CDR3 nucleotides: TGTGCCAGTAGTAACATCCCCGACACTGAAGCTTTCTTT.

The J gene is TRBJ2-1, the V gene TRBV5-6; TRBD1 matches at 7 bases. The V segment lost 3 bases and the J segment 9 bases; nucleotides outside the gene matches: 21. The germline CDR1 and CDR2 sequences are SGHDT and YYEEEE. The CDR3 has 18 amino acids. The CDR3 nucleotides are TGTGCCAGCAGCTCATCCACCGGGACAGCGTCCCGGTTGGGTGAGCAGTTCTTC. Translating it yields CASSSSTGTASRLGEQFF.

The chain employs TRBV4-3 and TRBJ2-5, with D maybe TRBD1 (6 bases). Germline-derived CDR1 and CDR2 are LGHNA and YSLEER. The V end was cut by 4 bases, the J end by 5 bases, with 14 bases between. The CDR3 loop spans 14 amino acids. Written as DNA, the CDR3 is TGCGCCAGCAGCCGGGGGCCCGGGAAGGAGACCCAGTACTTC. Amino acids: CASSRGPGKETQYF.

A few counts support this clone. CDR3 in DNA: TGTGCCAGTAGTATAGTTACAGGGAGTAATCAGCCCCAGCATTTT. This codes for CASSIVTGSNQPQHF. The genes are TRBV19 and TRBJ1-5; D might be TRBD1 (6 bases). There are 15 residues in the CDR3. Germline CDR1 is LNHDA and CDR2 is SQIVND (reference sequence). V shed 1 base and J shed 4 bases, with 11 bases lying between them.

The CDR3 DNA reads as TGCGCCAGCAGCTTGGAGTGGGCCGTTGCGACGTACGAGCAGTACTTC. As protein: CASSLEWAVATYEQYF. The chain carries TRBV5-1 and TRBJ2-5, with D unclear. The assigned J gene may be wrong: the sequence end matches TRBJ2-7 better. The germline V gene has CDR1 SGHRS and CDR2 YFSETQ. The length of the CDR3 is 16 residues.

CDR3 bases: TGTGCCAGCAGTTCACAGGGCGGGAGCTATGGCTACACCTTC. It encodes CASSSQGGSYGYTF. V gene TRBV27 combines with J gene TRBJ1-2, with D perhaps matching TRBD1 (6 bases). Trimming removed 4 bases from V and 4 bases from J, with 13 bases in between. Germline CDR1 is MNHEY and CDR2 is SMNVEV (reference sequence). This CDR3 is 14 amino acids long.

The V gene is TRBV19, the J gene TRBJ1-5; 9 bases are shared with TRBD1. Germline values: CDR1 LNHDA, CDR2 SQIVND (reference sequence). The CDR3 spans 15 residues. The trim removed 3 bases at V and 7 bases at J, leaving 7 bases unmatched. The chain's CDR3 is CASSMSTGGSQPQHF. In nucleotides, the CDR3 is TGTGCCAGTAGTATGAGTACAGGGGGCAGCCAGCCCCAGCATTTT.

The chain couples TRBV27 to TRBJ1-4; D unresolved. The CDR3 consists of 14 residues. Trimming removed 2 bases at V and 8 bases at J, with 12 bases between. Looked up from germline, CDR1 is MNHEY and CDR2 is SMNVEV (reference sequence). The CDR3 spells CASSLVQSGEKLFF. The CDR3 region has the DNA TGTGCCAGCAGTTTAGTACAGTCTGGAGAAAAACTGTTTTTT. The full variable domain, its missing parts supplied by reference TRBV27 and TRBJ1-4, is EAQVTQNPRYLITVTGKKLTVTCSQNMNHEYMSWYRQDPGLGLRQIYYSMNVEVTDKGDVPEGYKVSRKEKRNFPLILESPSPNQTSLYFCASSLVQSGEKLFFGSGTQLSVL.

This clone has a single count. The rearrangement links TRBV6-4 to TRBJ2-3, with 11 bases aligning to TRBD2. CDR1 and CDR2 (germline): MRHNA, SNTAGT. J lost 6 bases, V lost 3 bases, and 5 bases had no gene match. CDR3 length equals 15 residues. CDR3 sequence (DNA): TGTGCCAGCAGTGAGGCTAGCGGGGGGATGGATACGCAGTATTTT. This gives the protein CASSEASGGMDTQYF.

The rearrangement joins TRBV7-9 to TRBJ2-5; tentatively, D is TRBD1 (6 bases). The germline V and J ends were trimmed by 4 bases and 4 bases, with 19 bases remaining between them. CDR3 size: 16 residues. Germline V lookup: CDR1 SEHNR, CDR2 FQNEAQ (reference sequence). CDR3 sequence reads: CASSSIRGSSVETQYF. The CDR3 region has the DNA TGTGCCAGCAGCTCGATCAGGGGTAGTAGCGTAGAGACCCAGTACTTC.

This rearrangement joins TRBV5-8 to TRBJ1-5, with a tentative D call TRBD1 (5 bases). The germline gives CDR1 SGHTS, CDR2 YDEGEE. Trimming took off 3 bases at V and 0 bases at J, with 16 bases between the two ends. The CDR3 spans 17 residues. The DNA for the CDR3 is TGTGCCAGCAGCTCAGCCGGGACTTTTTATAGCAATCAGCCCCAGCATTTT. Translating it yields CASSSAGTFYSNQPQHF.

This chain connects TRBV5-4 to TRBJ1-2, with 10 positions matching TRBD1. Per germline, CDR1 SGHNT and CDR2 YYREEE (reference sequence). Germline trimming cut 6 bases from V and 8 bases from J; bases unmatched to any gene: 7. This CDR3 is built from 13 residues. CDR3: CASKLDRGRGYTF. The DNA of the CDR3 is TGTGCCAGCAAGTTGGACAGGGGGAGAGGCTACACCTTC.

This sequence joins TRBV19 and TRBJ1-5; D is ambiguous. This CDR3 has 15 residues. Trimming removed 3 bases from V and 4 bases from J, with 13 bases in between. The germline CDR1 and CDR2 sequences are LNHDA and SQIVND (reference sequence). The CDR3 loop reads CASSIEDLANQPQHF. The CDR3 nucleotides are TGTGCCAGTAGTATCGAGGACTTGGCGAATCAGCCCCAGCATTTT.